This is a list of T cell receptor beta chains from one sample in a study of T cell changes during pregnancy in multiple sclerosis. The data were produced by immunoSEQ multiplex PCR, yet TCRdb's version contains in-frame clones alone and is incomplete. The sample includes around 88,000 clones, 85% to 95% of them seen just once. The source material was peripheral blood, sampled in the first trimester of pregnancy. These receptors were taken from a female donor with multiple sclerosis, enrolled in a pregnancy study. The CDR3 runs from the conserved cysteine through the conserved F or W. Each record gives: CDR3 protein, CDR3 DNA, D gene, clone size, V gene, J gene. D genes are given only for firm matches. Not every row has a clone size; where given, it reads once, few, many or a size class.

CASSYGEDSSGNQPQHF,TGTGCCAGCAGCTATGGGGAGGACTCATCAGGCAATCAGCCCCAGCATTTT,NA,NA,TRBV7-9,TRBJ1-5
CASSIGGGSSHEQYF,TGTGCCAGCAGCATAGGGGGCGGGAGTTCCCACGAGCAGTACTTC,NA,NA,TRBV11-3,TRBJ2-7
CASSLAGNYGYTF,TGCGCCAGCAGCTTGGCGGGAAACTATGGCTACACCTTC,NA,once,TRBV5-1,TRBJ1-2
CASSRGGRSGRALFEQFF,TGTGCCAGCAGCCGAGGGGGTCGGAGCGGGAGGGCCTTATTTGAGCAGTTCTTC,TRBD2,NA,TRBV7-2,TRBJ2-1
CASSDGQPFDNQPQHF,TGTGCCAGCAGCGATGGACAGCCATTTGACAATCAGCCCCAGCATTTT,NA,NA,TRBV7-8,TRBJ1-5
CSVRLAGYEQYF,TGCAGCGTTCGGCTAGCGGGCTACGAGCAGTACTTC,TRBD2,NA,TRBV29-1,TRBJ2-7
CASRPQGPREAFF,TGTGCCAGCAGGCCTCAGGGTCCCCGTGAAGCTTTCTTT,NA,NA,TRBV28,TRBJ1-1
CASSHPDSQETQYF,TGCGCCAGCAGCCACCCGGACAGTCAAGAGACCCAGTACTTC,NA,NA,TRBV5-1,TRBJ2-5
CASSDRTSGTYEQYF,TGTGCCAGCAGTGATAGGACTAGCGGGACCTACGAGCAGTACTTC,TRBD2,NA,TRBV2,TRBJ2-7
CASRQSGSPYEQYF,TGTGCCAGCAGACAAAGCGGGAGCCCCTACGAGCAGTACTTC,TRBD2,NA,TRBV6-5,TRBJ2-7
CASSLVTGPNTGELFF,TGCGCCAGCAGCTTGGTGACAGGACCTAACACCGGGGAGCTGTTTTTT,NA,NA,TRBV5-1,TRBJ2-2
CASSYGRDQPQHF,TGTGCCAGCAGCTATGGGAGGGATCAGCCCCAGCATTTT,NA,NA,TRBV2,TRBJ1-5
CASRGRGETQYF,TGTGCCAGCAGAGGGCGGGGAGAGACCCAGTACTTC,NA,NA,TRBV7-6,TRBJ2-5
CASSETGGVGQPNGYTF,TGTGCCAGCAGTGAAACGGGTGGGGTGGGACAACCTAATGGCTACACCTTC,NA,NA,TRBV25-1,TRBJ1-2
CASSYLSGRSSYEQYF,TGTGCCAGCAGTTACCTCAGCGGGAGGTCGTCCTACGAGCAGTACTTC,TRBD2,NA,TRBV6-6,TRBJ2-7
CASTTRGITGELFF,TGTGCCAGCACCACCCGGGGGATCACCGGGGAGCTGTTTTTT,NA,NA,TRBV27,TRBJ2-2
CASSQALHQPQHF,TGCGCCAGCAGCCAAGCTCTTCATCAGCCCCAGCATTTT,NA,NA,TRBV4-1,TRBJ1-5
CASSSPGTGLSDADTQYF,TGTGCCAGCAGCTCCCCCGGGACAGGGTTAAGTGACGCAGATACGCAGTATTTT,TRBD1,NA,TRBV7-9,TRBJ2-3
CASSPNGRSTEAFF,TGTGCCAGCAGTCCAAACGGTAGGAGCACTGAAGCTTTCTTT,NA,NA,TRBV28,TRBJ1-1
CASRKGAGANVLTF,TGTGCCAGCAGAAAGGGGGCTGGGGCCAACGTCCTGACTTTC,NA,NA,TRBV2,TRBJ2-6
CASSPGLAGGNFHEQFF,TGTGCCAGCTCACCAGGCTTAGCGGGGGGAAATTTCCATGAGCAGTTCTTC,TRBD2,NA,TRBV18,TRBJ2-1
CASSLVMGQGLYEQYF,TGTGCCAGCAGCTTAGTAATGGGACAGGGCCTCTACGAGCAGTACTTC,TRBD1,NA,TRBV7-9,TRBJ2-7
CASSFEGRGQPQHF,TGTGCCAGTAGTTTCGAGGGTCGAGGACAGCCCCAGCATTTT,NA,NA,TRBV19,TRBJ1-5
CASSTPGGLNEQYF,TGTGCCAGCAGCACACCAGGGGGCTTGAACGAGCAGTACTTC,TRBD1,NA,TRBV7-9,TRBJ2-7
CASSLAGVRGDYGYTF,TGTGCCAGCAGCTTGGCGGGGGTGAGGGGCGACTATGGCTACACCTTC,NA,once,TRBV7-8,TRBJ1-2
CATSRGEPDTQYF,TGTGCCACCTCACGTGGAGAGCCAGATACGCAGTATTTT,NA,NA,TRBV15,TRBJ2-3
CSVENRGRHTEAFF,TGCAGCGTTGAAAACAGGGGGCGGCACACTGAAGCTTTCTTT,TRBD1,NA,TRBV29-1,TRBJ1-1
CASSPKAGEKLFF,TGTGCCAGCTCCCCCAAGGCGGGAGAAAAACTGTTTTTT,NA,NA,TRBV18,TRBJ1-4
CASSLPGTGATDTQYF,TGCGCCAGCAGCTTACCCGGGACAGGGGCCACAGATACGCAGTATTTT,TRBD1,NA,TRBV5-1,TRBJ2-3
CASSQGIALAGGTDTQYF,TGTGCCAGCAGCCAGGGGATTGCACTAGCGGGAGGAACAGATACGCAGTATTTT,TRBD2,NA,TRBV4-2,TRBJ2-3
CASSPLAGEFLGYTQYF,TGTGCCAGCTCACCACTAGCGGGAGAGTTCCTCGGGTATACGCAGTATTTT,TRBD2,NA,TRBV18,TRBJ2-3
CASSQIGQGTYNEQFF,TGTGCCAGCAGCCAAATTGGACAGGGAACCTACAATGAGCAGTTCTTC,TRBD1,NA,TRBV4-2,TRBJ2-1
CASSQSFAAATEAFF,TGCGCCAGCAGCCAAAGCTTCGCGGCGGCCACTGAAGCTTTCTTT,NA,NA,TRBV4-3,TRBJ1-1
CASSLASTGGPEAFF,TGTGCCAGCAGCTTAGCGAGCACAGGGGGCCCTGAAGCTTTCTTT,TRBD1,NA,TRBV7-9,TRBJ1-1
CASSQVGGAGDSGNTIYF,TGTGCCAGCAGCCAAGTGGGGGGGGCTGGGGATTCTGGAAACACCATATATTTT,NA,once,TRBV4-2,TRBJ1-3
CASSARTSGTRDTQYF,TGCGCCAGCAGCGCTAGGACTAGCGGGACCAGAGATACGCAGTATTTT,TRBD2,NA,TRBV5-1,TRBJ2-3
CASSRVGWGESNQPQHF,TGTGCCAGCAGCAGGGTCGGCTGGGGAGAGAGCAATCAGCCCCAGCATTTT,NA,NA,TRBV21-1,TRBJ1-5
CSVEDLGQTAEQYF,TGCAGCGTTGAAGATCTGGGACAAACGGCCGAGCAGTACTTC,NA,NA,TRBV29-1,TRBJ2-7
CASSVSGRSLVGVYNEQFF,TGTGCCAGCAGCGTTAGCGGGAGGTCATTAGTAGGGGTCTACAATGAGCAGTTCTTC,TRBD2,NA,TRBV7-2,TRBJ2-1
CASSPYRTSGYNEQFF,TGTGCCAGCAGTCCTTATAGGACTAGCGGATACAATGAGCAGTTCTTC,TRBD2,NA,TRBV27,TRBJ2-1
CASGRGSVLYEQYF,TGTGCCAGCGGTCGGGGGTCAGTCCTCTACGAGCAGTACTTC,NA,NA,TRBV5-6,TRBJ2-7
CASSLSADLDEQFF,TGTGCCAGCAGCTTATCGGCAGACTTGGATGAGCAGTTCTTC,NA,NA,TRBV7-2,TRBJ2-1
CASRGQSGEKLFF,TGTGCCAGTCGAGGACAGTCGGGTGAAAAACTGTTTTTT,NA,once,TRBV19,TRBJ1-4
CASSDSPNQPQHF,TGTGCCAGCAGTGACTCCCCAAATCAGCCCCAGCATTTT,NA,NA,TRBV6-4,TRBJ1-5
CASSQIAGTDNEQFF,TGTGCCAGCAGTCAAATAGCGGGCACCGACAATGAGCAGTTCTTC,TRBD2,NA,TRBV6-5,TRBJ2-1
CASSQDRLQPYSNQPQHF,TGCGCCAGCAGCCAAGATCGCTTACAGCCGTATAGCAATCAGCCCCAGCATTTT,NA,NA,TRBV4-1,TRBJ1-5
CASRDFYEQYF,TGTGCCAGCCGGGACTTCTACGAGCAGTACTTC,NA,NA,TRBV6-5,TRBJ2-7
CASSIDRANTEAFF,TGTGCCAGTAGTATAGATAGAGCTAACACTGAAGCTTTCTTT,NA,once,TRBV19,TRBJ1-1
CASSSFRGTEAFF,TGTGCCAGCAGTTCGTTCCGGGGCACTGAAGCTTTCTTT,NA,once,TRBV25-1,TRBJ1-1
CASSLGIGEPGDTQYF,TGCGCCAGCAGCCTGGGGATCGGGGAGCCTGGAGATACGCAGTATTTT,NA,NA,TRBV5-1,TRBJ2-3
CASRRLVSSYEQYF,TGTGCCAGCAGGCGACTAGTATCCTCCTACGAGCAGTACTTC,NA,NA,TRBV6-5,TRBJ2-7
CASRISQGENTGELFF,TGTGCCAGCAGGATATCACAGGGGGAGAACACCGGGGAGCTGTTTTTT,TRBD1,NA,TRBV5-8,TRBJ2-2
CASRGLAGRPGELFF,TGTGCCAGCAGGGGCCTAGCGGGCCGGCCCGGGGAGCTGTTTTTT,TRBD2,NA,TRBV7-2,TRBJ2-2
CASSLSGGGSNQPQHF,TGTGCCAGCAGTCTCTCGGGGGGGGGAAGCAATCAGCCCCAGCATTTT,NA,NA,TRBV28,TRBJ1-5
CASSLRTSPPEQFF,TGTGCCAGCAGCCTGCGGACTAGCCCCCCGGAGCAGTTCTTC,NA,NA,TRBV21-1,TRBJ2-1